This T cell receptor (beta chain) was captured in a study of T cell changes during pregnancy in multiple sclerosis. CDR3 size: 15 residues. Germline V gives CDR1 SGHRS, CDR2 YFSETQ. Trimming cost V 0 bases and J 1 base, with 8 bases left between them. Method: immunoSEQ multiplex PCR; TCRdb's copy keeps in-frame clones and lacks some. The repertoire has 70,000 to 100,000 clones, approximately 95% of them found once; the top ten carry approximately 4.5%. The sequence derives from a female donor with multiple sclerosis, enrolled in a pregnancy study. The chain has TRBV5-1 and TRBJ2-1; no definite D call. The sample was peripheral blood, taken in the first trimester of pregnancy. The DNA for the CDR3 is TGCGCCAGCAGCTTGGCTAGATCTTCCTACAATGAGCAGTTCTTC. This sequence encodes CASSLARSSYNEQFF.